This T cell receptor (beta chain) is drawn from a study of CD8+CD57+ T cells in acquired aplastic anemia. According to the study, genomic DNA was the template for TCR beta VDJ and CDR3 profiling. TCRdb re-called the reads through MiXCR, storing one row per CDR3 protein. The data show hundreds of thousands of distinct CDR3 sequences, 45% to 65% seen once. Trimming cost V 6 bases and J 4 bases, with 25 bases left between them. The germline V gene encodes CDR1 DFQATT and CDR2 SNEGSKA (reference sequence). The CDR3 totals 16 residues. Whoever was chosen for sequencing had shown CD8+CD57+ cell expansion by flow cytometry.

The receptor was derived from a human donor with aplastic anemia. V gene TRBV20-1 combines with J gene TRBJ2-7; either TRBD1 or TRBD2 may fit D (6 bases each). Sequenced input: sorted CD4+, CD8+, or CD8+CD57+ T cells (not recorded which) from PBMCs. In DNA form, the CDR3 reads TGCAGTGCCGCTCCAAGGGGGGCAATTAGTGATTACGAGCAGTACTTC. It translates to CSAAPRGAISDYEQYF.